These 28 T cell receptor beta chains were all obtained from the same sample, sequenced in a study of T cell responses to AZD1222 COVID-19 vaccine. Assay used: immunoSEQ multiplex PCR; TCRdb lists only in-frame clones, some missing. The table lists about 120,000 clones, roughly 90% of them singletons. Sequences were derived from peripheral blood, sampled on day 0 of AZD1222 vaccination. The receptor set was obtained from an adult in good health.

The CDR3 region has the DNA TGTGCCAGCTTCGGGATGGATGTCTCTGGGGCCAACGTCCTGACTTTC. This encodes CASFGMDVSGANVLTF. The J gene is TRBJ2-6, the V gene TRBV11-2; D is possibly TRBD2 (5 bases). The V gene's germline CDR1 is SGHAT and CDR2 FQNNGV. Trimming removed 8 bases at V and 0 bases at J, with 14 bases between. This CDR3 is built from 16 residues.

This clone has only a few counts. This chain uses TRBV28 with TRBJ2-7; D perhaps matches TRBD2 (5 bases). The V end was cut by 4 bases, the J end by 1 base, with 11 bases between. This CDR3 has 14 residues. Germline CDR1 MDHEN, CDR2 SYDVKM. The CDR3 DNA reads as TGTGCCAGCAGTTGGGAAACGGGGTCCTACGAGCAGTACTTC. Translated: CASSWETGSYEQYF.

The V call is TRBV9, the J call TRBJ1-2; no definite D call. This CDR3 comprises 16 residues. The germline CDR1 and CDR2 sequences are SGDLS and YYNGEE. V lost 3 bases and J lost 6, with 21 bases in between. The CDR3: CASSGRKRSKKDGYTF. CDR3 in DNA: TGTGCCAGCAGCGGTCGAAAGAGGTCGAAGAAGGATGGCTACACCTTC.

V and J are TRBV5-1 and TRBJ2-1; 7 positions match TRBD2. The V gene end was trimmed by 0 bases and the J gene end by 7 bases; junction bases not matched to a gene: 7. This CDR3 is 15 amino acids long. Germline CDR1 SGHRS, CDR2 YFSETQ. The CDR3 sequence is CASSLEGGPRNEQFF. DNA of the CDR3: TGCGCCAGCAGCTTGGAGGGAGGGCCGAGGAATGAGCAGTTCTTC.

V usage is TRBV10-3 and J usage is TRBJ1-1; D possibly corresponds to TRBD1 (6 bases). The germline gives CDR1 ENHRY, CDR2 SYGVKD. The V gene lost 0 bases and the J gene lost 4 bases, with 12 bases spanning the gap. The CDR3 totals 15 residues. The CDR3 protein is CAISESAGVGTEAFF. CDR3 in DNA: TGTGCCATCAGTGAGTCCGCAGGGGTGGGCACTGAAGCTTTCTTT.

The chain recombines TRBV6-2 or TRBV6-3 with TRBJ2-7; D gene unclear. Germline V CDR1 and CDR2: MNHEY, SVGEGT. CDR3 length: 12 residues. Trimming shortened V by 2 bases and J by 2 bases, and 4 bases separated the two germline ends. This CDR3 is CASSYPPYEQYF. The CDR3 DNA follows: TGTGCCAGCAGTTACCCGCCCTACGAGCAGTACTTC.

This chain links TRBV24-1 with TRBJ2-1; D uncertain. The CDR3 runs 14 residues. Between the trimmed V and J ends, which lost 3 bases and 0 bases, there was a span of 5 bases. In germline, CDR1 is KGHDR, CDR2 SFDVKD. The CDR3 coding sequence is TGTGCCACCAGTGATCCAAGCTCCTACAATGAGCAGTTCTTC. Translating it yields CATSDPSSYNEQFF.

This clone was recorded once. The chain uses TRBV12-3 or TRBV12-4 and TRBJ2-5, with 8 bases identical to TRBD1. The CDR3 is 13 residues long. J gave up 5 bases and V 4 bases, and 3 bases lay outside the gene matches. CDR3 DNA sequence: TGTGCCAGCAGTTCCAACAGGGGGGAGACCCAGTACTTC. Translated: CASSSNRGETQYF.

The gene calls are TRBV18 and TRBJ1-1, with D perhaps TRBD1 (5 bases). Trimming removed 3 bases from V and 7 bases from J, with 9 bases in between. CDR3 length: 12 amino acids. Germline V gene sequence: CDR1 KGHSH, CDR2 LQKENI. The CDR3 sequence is CASSPLGGEAFF. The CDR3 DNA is TGTGCCAGCTCACCCTTGGGGGGTGAAGCTTTCTTT.

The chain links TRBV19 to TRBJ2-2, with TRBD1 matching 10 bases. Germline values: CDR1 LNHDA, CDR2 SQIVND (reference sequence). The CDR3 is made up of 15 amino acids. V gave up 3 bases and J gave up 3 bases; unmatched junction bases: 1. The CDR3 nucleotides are TGTGCCAGTAGTATCGACAGGGGGCACACCGGGGAGCTGTTTTTT. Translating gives CASSIDRGHTGELFF.

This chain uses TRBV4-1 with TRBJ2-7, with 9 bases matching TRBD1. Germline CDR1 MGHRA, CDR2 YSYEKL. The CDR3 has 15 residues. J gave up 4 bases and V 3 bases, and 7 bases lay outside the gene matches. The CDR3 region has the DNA TGCGCCAGCAGCCACCTAACAGGGGGCTTGTACGAGCAGTACTTC. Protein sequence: CASSHLTGGLYEQYF.

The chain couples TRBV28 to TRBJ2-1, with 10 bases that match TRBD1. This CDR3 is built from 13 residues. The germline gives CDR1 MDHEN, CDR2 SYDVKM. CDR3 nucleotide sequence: TGTGTCGCCGGGGACAGGGGATACAATGAGCAGTTCTTC. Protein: CVAGDRGYNEQFF. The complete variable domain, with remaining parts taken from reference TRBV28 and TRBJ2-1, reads DVKVTQSSRYLVKRTGEKVFLECVQDMDHENMFWYRQDPGLGLRLIYFSYDVKMKEKGDIPEGYSVSREKKERFSLILESASTNQTSMYLCVAGDRGYNEQFFGPGTRLTVL.

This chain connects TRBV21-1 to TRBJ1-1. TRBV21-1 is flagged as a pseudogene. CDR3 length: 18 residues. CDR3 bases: TGTGCCAGCAGCAAAGTGAGGGGGGCTCTCATTATGAACACTGAAGCTTTCTTT. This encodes CASSKVRGALIMNTEAFF.

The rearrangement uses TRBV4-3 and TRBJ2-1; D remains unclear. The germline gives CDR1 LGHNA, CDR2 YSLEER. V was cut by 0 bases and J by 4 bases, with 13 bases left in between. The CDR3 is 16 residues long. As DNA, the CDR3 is TGCGCCAGCAGCCAAGATAGTACTTCTCTATACAATGAGCAGTTCTTC. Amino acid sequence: CASSQDSTSLYNEQFF.

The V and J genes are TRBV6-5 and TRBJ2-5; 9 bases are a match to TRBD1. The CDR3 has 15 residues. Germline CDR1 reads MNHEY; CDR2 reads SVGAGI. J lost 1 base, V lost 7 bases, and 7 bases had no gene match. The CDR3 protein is CASKSLTGGQETQYF. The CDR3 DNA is TGTGCCAGCAAATCGTTGACAGGGGGCCAAGAGACCCAGTACTTC.

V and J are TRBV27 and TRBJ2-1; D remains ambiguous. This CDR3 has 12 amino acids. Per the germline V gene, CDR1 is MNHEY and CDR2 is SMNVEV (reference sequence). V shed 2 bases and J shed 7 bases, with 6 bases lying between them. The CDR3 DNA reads TGTGCCAGCAGTTTAATAGGGAATGAGCAGTTCTTC. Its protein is CASSLIGNEQFF.

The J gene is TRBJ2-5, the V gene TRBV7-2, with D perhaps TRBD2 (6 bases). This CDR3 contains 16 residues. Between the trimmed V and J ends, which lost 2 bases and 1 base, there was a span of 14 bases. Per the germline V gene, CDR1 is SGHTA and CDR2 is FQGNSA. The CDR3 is CASSLNSGRGQETQYF. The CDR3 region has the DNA TGTGCCAGCAGCTTAAATTCCGGGCGGGGCCAAGAGACCCAGTACTTC.

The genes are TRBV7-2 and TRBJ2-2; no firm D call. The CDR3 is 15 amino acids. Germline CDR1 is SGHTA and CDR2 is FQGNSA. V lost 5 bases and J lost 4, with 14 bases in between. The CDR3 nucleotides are TGTGCCAGCAGCATGATAACCAGTATCACCGGGGAGCTGTTTTTT. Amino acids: CASSMITSITGELFF.

The CDR3 nucleotides are TGCAGCGTTGAGCAGGGGTCGGATCAGCCCCAGCATTTT. It is translated as CSVEQGSDQPQHF. The chain uses TRBV29-1 and TRBJ1-5, with D perhaps matching TRBD1 (6 bases). V was shortened by 3 bases and J by 5 bases, with 11 bases between the two germline ends. Germline V gene data show CDR1 as SQVTM and CDR2 as ANQGSEA. The CDR3 is 13 amino acids.

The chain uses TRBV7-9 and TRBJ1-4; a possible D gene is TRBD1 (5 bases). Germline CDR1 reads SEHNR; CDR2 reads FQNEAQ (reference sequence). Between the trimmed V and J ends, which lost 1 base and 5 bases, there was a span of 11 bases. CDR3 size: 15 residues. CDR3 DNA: TGTGCCAGCAGCTTAGTTGGGGGGGAGAATGAAAAACTGTTTTTT. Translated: CASSLVGGENEKLFF.

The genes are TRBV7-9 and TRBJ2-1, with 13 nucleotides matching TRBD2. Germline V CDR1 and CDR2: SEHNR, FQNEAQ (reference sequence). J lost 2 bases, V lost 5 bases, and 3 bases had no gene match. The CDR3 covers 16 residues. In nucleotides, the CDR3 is TGTGCCAGCAGCGACGGGACTAGCGGGGCCTACAATGAGCAGTTCTTC. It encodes CASSDGTSGAYNEQFF.

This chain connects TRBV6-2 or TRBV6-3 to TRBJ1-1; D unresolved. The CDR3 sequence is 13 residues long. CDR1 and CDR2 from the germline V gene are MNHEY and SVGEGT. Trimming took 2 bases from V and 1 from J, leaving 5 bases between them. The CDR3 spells CASSYRKNTEAFF. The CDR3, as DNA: TGTGCCAGCAGTTACAGGAAGAACACTGAAGCTTTCTTT.

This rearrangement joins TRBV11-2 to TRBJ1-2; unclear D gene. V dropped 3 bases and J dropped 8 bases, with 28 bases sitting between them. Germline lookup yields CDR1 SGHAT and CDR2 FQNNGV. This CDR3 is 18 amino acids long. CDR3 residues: CASSFEGTGRSRTTGYTF. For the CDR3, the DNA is TGTGCCAGCAGCTTCGAGGGTACCGGGCGCTCCCGAACTACCGGCTACACCTTC.

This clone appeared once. The chain's CDR3 is CASSSHTGGFNEQFF. The CDR3 region has the DNA TGTGCCAGCAGCTCCCACACAGGAGGCTTCAATGAGCAGTTCTTC. The chain couples TRBV7-3 to TRBJ2-1; the D call may be TRBD1 or TRBD2 (5 bases each). The germline gives CDR1 SGHTA, CDR2 FQGTGA. The CDR3 totals 15 residues. V dropped 4 bases and J dropped 6 bases, with 16 bases sitting between them. Based on the CDR3 plus reference TRBV7-3 and TRBJ2-1, the full variable domain is GAGVSQTPSNKVTEKGKYVELRCDPISGHTALYWYRQSLGQGPEFLIYFQGTGAADDSGLPNDRFFAVRPEGSVSTLKIQRTERGDSAVYLCASSSHTGGFNEQFFGPGTRLTVL.

The DNA for the CDR3 is TGTGCCTGTCGACAGGGTTCCTCTGGAAACACCATATATTTT. Encoded protein: CACRQGSSGNTIYF. The chain couples TRBV30 to TRBJ1-3, with 7 bases fitting TRBD1. Germline trimming cut 6 bases from V and 0 bases from J; bases unmatched to any gene: 5. CDR1 GTSNPN and CDR2 SVGIG come from the germline V gene (reference sequence). The CDR3 length is 14 residues.

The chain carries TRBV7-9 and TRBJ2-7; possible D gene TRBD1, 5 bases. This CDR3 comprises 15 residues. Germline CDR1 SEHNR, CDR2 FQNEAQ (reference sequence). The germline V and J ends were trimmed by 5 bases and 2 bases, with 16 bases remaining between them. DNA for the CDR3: TGTGCCAGCAGCCCTGAACAGGATACCCCCTACGAGCAGTACTTC. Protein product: CASSPEQDTPYEQYF.

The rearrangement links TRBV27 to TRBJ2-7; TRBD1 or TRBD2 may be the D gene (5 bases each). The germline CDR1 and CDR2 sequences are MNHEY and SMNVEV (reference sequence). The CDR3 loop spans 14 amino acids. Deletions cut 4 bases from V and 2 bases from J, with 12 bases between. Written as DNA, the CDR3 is TGTGCCAGCAGTTGGGGGACGAGGCCCTACGAGCAGTACTTC. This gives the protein CASSWGTRPYEQYF.

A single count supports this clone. In DNA, the CDR3 is TGTGCCAGCAGGCGAACAGGGGGCTCCTACAATGAGCAGTTCTTC. Translated, it gives CASRRTGGSYNEQFF. This chain connects TRBV6-5 to TRBJ2-1; TRBD1 matches 8 bases. The V and J ends lost 6 bases and 0 bases, in that order; junction bases with no gene match: 4. CDR1 is MNHEY and CDR2 is SVGAGI in the germline V gene. The CDR3 consists of 15 residues.